Below, one TCR beta chain is given with its context. The data belong to a study of cytomegalovirus exposure and HLA in healthy donors. As for the study in general: Around 79 million unique TCRs, all from HLA-typed donors, were included in an early release of the data.

Vbeta (60) and Jbeta (13) primers were used in the PCR. Libraries were prepared by immunoSEQ multiplex PCR; TCRdb keeps only in-frame clonotypes and omits some of them. The sample yields 90,000 to 130,000 clones, about four fifths seen once. The germline V gene encodes CDR1 ENHRY and CDR2 SYGVKD. The CDR3 is 13 amino acids. V was trimmed by 3 bases and J by 6 bases, leaving 11 bases between them. Source material: PBMCs. The receptor's source is a man aged 30-40 years in good health and CMV-seropositive. The rearrangement uses TRBV10-3 and TRBJ1-2, with unresolved D. The CDR3 DNA sequence: TGTGCCATCAGTGACCCGAGCAACGATGGCTACACCTTC. Translation: CAISDPSNDGYTF.